This is a list of T cell receptor beta chains from one sample in a study of cytomegalovirus exposure and HLA in healthy donors. TCRdb keeps only in-frame clones here, not all; method: immunoSEQ multiplex PCR. The sample yields 150,000 to 200,000 clones, roughly 79% seen once. The sample was PBMCs. The source of these receptors is a woman under 40 in good health and CMV-seropositive. Each CDR3 is given with its conserved first and last residue. A D gene is named only where the DNA matches it firmly. A row's size may be missing; if present it is once, few, many or a size class.

abundance | len | d_gene | j_gene | v_gene | CDR3aa | CDR3nt
- | 13 | TRBD1 | TRBJ1-1 | TRBV9 | CASSWTGDTEAFF | TGTGCCAGCAGCTGGACAGGGGACACTGAAGCTTTCTTT
- | 11 | - | TRBJ1-3 | TRBV6-1 | CASSQGNTIYF | TGTGCCAGCAGTCAGGGAAACACCATATATTTT
- | 12 | - | TRBJ1-5 | TRBV7-8 | CASSRGNQPQHF | TGTGCCAGCAGCCGAGGTAATCAGCCCCAGCATTTT
- | 14 | - | TRBJ2-7 | TRBV6-1 | CASSGEFISYEQYF | TGTGCCAGCAGTGGGGAGTTTATATCATACGAGCAGTACTTC
- | 13 | - | TRBJ2-7 | TRBV29-1 | CSVVPRLGYEQYF | TGCAGCGTTGTTCCCAGACTGGGCTACGAGCAGTACTTC
once | 18 | TRBD2 | TRBJ2-1 | TRBV7-9 | CASSFLAGGPRHPNEQFF | TGTGCCAGCAGCTTCCTAGCGGGGGGGCCGAGACATCCGAATGAGCAGTTCTTC
- | 13 | - | TRBJ1-1 | TRBV30 | CAWRYRGDTEAFF | TGTGCCTGGAGGTACCGGGGAGACACTGAAGCTTTCTTT
- | 11 | - | TRBJ2-7 | TRBV7-2 | CASSLDRGQYF | TGTGCCAGCAGCTTAGACCGGGGGCAGTACTTC
- | 18 | TRBD1 | TRBJ2-7 | TRBV18 | CASSPLAPTGGSSYEQYF | TGTGCCAGCTCACCATTGGCACCGACAGGGGGGAGCTCCTACGAGCAGTACTTC
- | 16 | TRBD1 | TRBJ1-2 | TRBV28 | CASNFGSGGMNYGYTF | TGTGCCAGCAACTTCGGGTCAGGGGGCATGAACTATGGCTACACCTTC
- | 16 | TRBD1 | TRBJ2-7 | TRBV28 | CASSSGGQGGFYEQYF | TGTGCCAGCAGTTCCGGGGGACAGGGTGGGTTCTACGAGCAGTACTTC
once | 14 | - | TRBJ1-5 | TRBV6-1 | CASSDRARNQPQHF | TGTGCCAGCAGTGACAGGGCGCGCAATCAGCCCCAGCATTTT
- | 14 | TRBD2 | TRBJ2-7 | TRBV5-1 | CASSRTSGSYEQYF | TGCGCCAGCAGCCGGACTAGCGGCTCCTACGAGCAGTACTTC
- | 15 | - | TRBJ2-4 | TRBV6-5 | CASRRTELAKNIQYF | TGTGCCAGCAGACGGACTGAACTAGCCAAAAACATTCAGTACTTC
- | 15 | TRBD1 | TRBJ1-2 | TRBV4-3 | CASSQGQGGIYGYTF | TGCGCCAGCAGCCAAGGACAGGGGGGGATATATGGCTACACCTTC
- | 16 | TRBD1 | TRBJ1-4 | TRBV29-1 | CSVEELRQGANEKLFF | TGCAGCGTTGAGGAACTAAGACAGGGGGCTAATGAAAAACTGTTTTTT
- | 15 | TRBD2 | TRBJ2-5 | TRBV25-1 | CASSIDLSGEETQYF | TGTGCCAGCAGCATAGACCTTAGCGGGGAAGAGACCCAGTACTTC
- | 15 | TRBD1 | TRBJ1-1 | TRBV6-6 | CASSGTAGLNTEAFF | TGTGCCAGCAGCGGGACAGCAGGGTTGAACACTGAAGCTTTCTTT
once | 15 | TRBD2 | TRBJ2-1 | TRBV7-2 | CASSLSGGPINEQFF | TGTGCCAGCAGCCTTAGCGGGGGGCCAATCAATGAGCAGTTCTTC
- | 13 | - | TRBJ1-2 | TRBV2 | CASSEARRSRYTF | TGTGCCAGCAGTGAGGCCCGCCGGAGTCGCTACACCTTC
- | 12 | TRBD2 | TRBJ2-5 | TRBV29-1 | CSGLAGEETQYF | TGCAGCGGACTAGCGGGGGAAGAGACCCAGTACTTC
- | 14 | - | TRBJ1-1 | TRBV2 | CASRSGVMNTEAFF | TGTGCCAGCAGGAGCGGGGTTATGAACACTGAAGCTTTCTTT
- | 16 | - | TRBJ2-3 | TRBV5-4 | CASSLDSTQTGDTQYF | TGTGCCAGCAGCTTGGACAGCACTCAGACGGGGGATACGCAGTATTTT
few | 17 | - | TRBJ2-3 | TRBV11-3 | CASSLGLRGPEGDTQYF | TGTGCCAGCAGCTTAGGCTTGAGGGGGCCGGAGGGAGATACGCAGTATTTT
- | 13 | TRBD2 | TRBJ2-4 | TRBV9 | CASSVGRGNIQYF | TGTGCCAGCAGCGTCGGGAGGGGGAACATTCAGTACTTC